This paragraph reports one TCR beta chain. Random hexamers were used to reverse transcribe the RNA input (about 0.5 to 1 ug). TCRdb ran MiXCR on the immunoSEQ multiplex PCR reads and lists one entry per CDR3 protein. The sample contains under 200,000 distinct CDR3 sequences, roughly 95% of which appear only once. This sample is part of a study of CD8 T cells in Susac syndrome. Study overall: Patients with Susac syndrome were, at the time of blood collection, therapy-naive, maintained on corticosteroids, or maintained on intravenous immunoglobulin alone.

TEMRA cells were FACS-enriched, and CD8+ and CD4+ T cells were isolated negatively. The V end was cut by 3 bases, the J end by 8 bases, with 17 bases between. CDR1 is MNHNS and CDR2 is SASEGT in the germline V gene. The CDR3 loop spans 15 amino acids. This chain connects TRBV6-1 to TRBJ2-1, with a possible D match to TRBD1 (6 bases). Sequencing was done on a sample of CD4+ T cells from PBMCs. The receptor comes from a human donor with Susac syndrome. CDR3 sequence (DNA): TGTGCCAGCAGTGATTCACAGGGTATTTTCGATGAGCAGTTCTTC. It is translated as CASSDSQGIFDEQFF.